Here is one T cell receptor beta chain with its context. Only in-frame clones appear in the TCRdb table, and some are missing; sequencing was by immunoSEQ multiplex PCR. The top ten clones hold roughly 0.23% of a sample with roughly 770,000 clones, roughly 96% of them seen once. The data were taken from a study of shared clonotypes between healthy human individuals. CD45RO-negative cells were positively selected for CCR7, leaving out terminally differentiated effector memory CD45RA+ cells. Sequencing was carried out using naive CD8+ T cells sorted from blood. The clonotype was recovered from a man aged 25-45 years in good health.

The DNA for the CDR3 is TGTGCCAGCTCGCCTGCGGACAGGACAGAAACCTGGGGTGAAAAACTGTTTTTT. Translating it yields CASSPADRTETWGEKLFF. The J gene is TRBJ1-4, the V gene TRBV18, with TRBD1 matching over 7 bases. This CDR3 region has 18 residues. Germline values: CDR1 KGHSH, CDR2 LQKENI. V shed 6 bases, J shed 7 bases, and the junction held 20 bases outside the gene matches.